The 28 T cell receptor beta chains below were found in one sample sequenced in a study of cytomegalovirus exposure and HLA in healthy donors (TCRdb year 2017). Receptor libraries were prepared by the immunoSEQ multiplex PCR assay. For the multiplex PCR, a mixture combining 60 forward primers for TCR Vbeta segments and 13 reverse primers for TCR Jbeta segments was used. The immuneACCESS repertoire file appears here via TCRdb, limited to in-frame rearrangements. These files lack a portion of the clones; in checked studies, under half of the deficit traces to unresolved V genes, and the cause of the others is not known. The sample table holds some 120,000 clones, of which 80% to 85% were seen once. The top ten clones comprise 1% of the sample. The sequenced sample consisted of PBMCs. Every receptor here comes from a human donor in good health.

The CDR3 sequence is CASSLIGPRKTGADQPQHF. Written as DNA, the CDR3 is TGTGCCAGTAGTCTTATAGGCCCCCGTAAAACAGGGGCTGATCAGCCCCAGCATTTT. The J gene is TRBJ1-5, the V gene TRBV19; TRBD1 aligns across 7 bases. The CDR3 sequence is 19 residues long. V lost 5 bases to trimming and J lost 5 bases; unmatched junction nucleotides: 21. Germline V gene lookup returns CDR1 LNHDA and CDR2 SQIVND (reference sequence). Filled out from reference TRBV19 and TRBJ1-5, the complete variable domain reads DGGITQSPKYLFRKEGQNVTLSCEQNLNHDAMYWYRQDPGQGLRLIYYSQIVNDFQKGDIAEGYSVSREKKESFPLTVTSAQKNPTAFYLCASSLIGPRKTGADQPQHFGDGTRLSIL.

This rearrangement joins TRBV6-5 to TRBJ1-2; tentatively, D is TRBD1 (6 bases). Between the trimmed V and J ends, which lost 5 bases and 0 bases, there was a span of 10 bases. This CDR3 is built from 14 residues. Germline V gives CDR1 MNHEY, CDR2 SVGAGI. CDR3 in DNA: TGTGCCAGCAGTGGAAGGGGGACTAACTATGGCTACACCTTC. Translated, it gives CASSGRGTNYGYTF.

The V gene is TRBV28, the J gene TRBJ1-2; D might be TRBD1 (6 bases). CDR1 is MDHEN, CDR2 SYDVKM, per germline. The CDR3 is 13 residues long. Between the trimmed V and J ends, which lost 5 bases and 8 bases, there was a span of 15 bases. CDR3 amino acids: CASSSRGSRGYTF. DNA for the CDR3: TGTGCCAGCAGTAGCAGGGGCTCCCGAGGCTACACCTTC.

The CDR3 nucleotides read TGCGCCAGCAGTGTGGACAGGGGGCGCGATGAGCAGTTCTTC. Translated: CASSVDRGRDEQFF. V and J are TRBV10-2 and TRBJ2-1, with TRBD1 matching over 11 bases. The CDR3 has 14 amino acids. Germline-derived CDR1 and CDR2 are WSHSY and SAAADI. With V trimmed by 4 bases and J by 8 bases, 4 bases remained unmatched.

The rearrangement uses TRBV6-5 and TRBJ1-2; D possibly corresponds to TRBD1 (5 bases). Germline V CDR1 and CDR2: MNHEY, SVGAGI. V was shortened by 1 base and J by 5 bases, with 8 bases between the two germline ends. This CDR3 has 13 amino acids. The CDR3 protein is CASSYLGTYGYTF. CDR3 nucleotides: TGTGCCAGCAGTTACTTGGGGACTTATGGCTACACCTTC.

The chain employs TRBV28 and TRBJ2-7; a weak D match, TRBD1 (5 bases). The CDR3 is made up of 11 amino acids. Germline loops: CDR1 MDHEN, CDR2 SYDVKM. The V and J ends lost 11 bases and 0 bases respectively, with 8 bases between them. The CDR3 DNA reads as TGTGCCTCACAGGTCTCCTACGAGCAGTACTTC. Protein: CASQVSYEQYF.

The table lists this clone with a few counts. The CDR3 coding sequence is TGTGCCAGCAGCTTTGGTCGGAATGAGCAGTTCTTC. This codes for CASSFGRNEQFF. The rearrangement uses TRBV7-6 and TRBJ2-1; D is undetermined. Trimming removed 3 bases from V and 7 bases from J, with 7 bases in between. This CDR3 contains 12 residues. Germline V lookup: CDR1 SGHVS, CDR2 FNYEAQ.

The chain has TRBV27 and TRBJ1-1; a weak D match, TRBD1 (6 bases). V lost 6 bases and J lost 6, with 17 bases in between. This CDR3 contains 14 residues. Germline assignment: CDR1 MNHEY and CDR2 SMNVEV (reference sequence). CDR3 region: CASRIWGGDAEAFF. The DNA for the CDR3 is TGTGCCAGCAGGATATGGGGGGGCGACGCTGAAGCTTTCTTT.

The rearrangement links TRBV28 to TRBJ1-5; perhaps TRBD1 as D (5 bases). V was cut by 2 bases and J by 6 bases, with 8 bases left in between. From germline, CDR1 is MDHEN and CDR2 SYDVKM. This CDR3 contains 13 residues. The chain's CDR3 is CASSLPGRQPQHF. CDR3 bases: TGTGCCAGCAGTTTACCAGGGCGTCAGCCCCAGCATTTT.

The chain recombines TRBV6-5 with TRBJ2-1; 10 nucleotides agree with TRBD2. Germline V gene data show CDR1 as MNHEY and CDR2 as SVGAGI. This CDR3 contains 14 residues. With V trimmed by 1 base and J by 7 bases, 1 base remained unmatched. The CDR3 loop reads CASSYLGLANEQFF. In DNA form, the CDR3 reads TGTGCCAGCAGTTACTTGGGACTAGCGAATGAGCAGTTCTTC.

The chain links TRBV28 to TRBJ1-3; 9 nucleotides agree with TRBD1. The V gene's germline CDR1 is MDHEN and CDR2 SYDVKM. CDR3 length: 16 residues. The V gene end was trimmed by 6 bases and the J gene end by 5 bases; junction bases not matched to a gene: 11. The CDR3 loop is CASRRNRGLGRNTIYF. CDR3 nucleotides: TGTGCCAGCAGGAGGAACAGGGGGCTAGGTCGAAACACCATATATTTT.

The CDR3 here is CASSVAGETYEQYF. CDR3 DNA: TGTGCCAGCAGCGTAGCCGGGGAGACTTACGAGCAGTACTTC. The chain is built from TRBV9 and TRBJ2-7; D might be TRBD2 (5 bases). This CDR3 comprises 14 residues. The V gene's germline CDR1 is SGDLS and CDR2 YYNGEE. The germline V and J ends were trimmed by 0 bases and 4 bases, with 11 bases remaining between them.

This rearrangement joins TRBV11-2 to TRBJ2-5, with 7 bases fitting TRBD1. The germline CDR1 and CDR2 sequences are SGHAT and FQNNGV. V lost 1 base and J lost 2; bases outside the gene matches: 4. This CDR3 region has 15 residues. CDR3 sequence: CASSLGTGIQETQYF. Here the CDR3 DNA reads TGTGCCAGCAGCTTAGGGACAGGAATACAAGAGACCCAGTACTTC.

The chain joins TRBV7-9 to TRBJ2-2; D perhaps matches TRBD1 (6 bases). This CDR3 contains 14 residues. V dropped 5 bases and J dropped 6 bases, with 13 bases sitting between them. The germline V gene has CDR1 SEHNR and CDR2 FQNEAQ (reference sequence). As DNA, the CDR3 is TGTGCCAGCAGCATACAGGGAAGGGCCGGGGAGCTGTTTTTT. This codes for CASSIQGRAGELFF.

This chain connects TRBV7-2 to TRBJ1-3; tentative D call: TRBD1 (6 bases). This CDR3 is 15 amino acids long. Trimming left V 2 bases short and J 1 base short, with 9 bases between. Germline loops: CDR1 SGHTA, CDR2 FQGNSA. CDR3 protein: CASSLFQGSGNTIYF. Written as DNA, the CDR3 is TGTGCCAGCAGCTTATTTCAGGGGTCTGGAAACACCATATATTTT.

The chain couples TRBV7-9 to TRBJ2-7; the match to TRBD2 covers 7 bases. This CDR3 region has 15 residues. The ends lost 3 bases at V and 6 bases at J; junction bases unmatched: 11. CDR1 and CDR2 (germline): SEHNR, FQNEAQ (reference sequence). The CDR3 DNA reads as TGTGCCAGCAGCTTGTTGGTAGCGGGTTTGGGCGAGCAGTACTTC. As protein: CASSLLVAGLGEQYF.

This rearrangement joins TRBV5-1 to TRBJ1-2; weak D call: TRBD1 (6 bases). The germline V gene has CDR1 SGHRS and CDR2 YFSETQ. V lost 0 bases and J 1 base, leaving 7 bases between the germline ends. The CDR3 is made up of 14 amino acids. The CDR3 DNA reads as TGCGCCAGCAGCTTGGAACAGGGTAACTATGGCTACACCTTC. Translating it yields CASSLEQGNYGYTF.

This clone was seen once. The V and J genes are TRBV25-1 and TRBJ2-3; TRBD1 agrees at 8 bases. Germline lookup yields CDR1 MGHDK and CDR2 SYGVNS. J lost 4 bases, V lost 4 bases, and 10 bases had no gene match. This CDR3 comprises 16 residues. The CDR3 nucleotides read TGTGCCAGCAGTGCCAGGGGGCCGTTTGACCCAGATACGCAGTATTTT. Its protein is CASSARGPFDPDTQYF.

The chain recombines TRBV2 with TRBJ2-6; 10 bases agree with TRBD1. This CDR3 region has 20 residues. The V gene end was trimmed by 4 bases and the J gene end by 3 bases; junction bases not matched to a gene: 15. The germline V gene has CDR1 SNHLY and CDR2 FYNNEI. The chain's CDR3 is CASSGPRTGGNTGGANVLTF. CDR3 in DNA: TGTGCCAGCAGTGGTCCCCGGACAGGGGGTAATACGGGTGGGGCCAACGTCCTGACTTTC.

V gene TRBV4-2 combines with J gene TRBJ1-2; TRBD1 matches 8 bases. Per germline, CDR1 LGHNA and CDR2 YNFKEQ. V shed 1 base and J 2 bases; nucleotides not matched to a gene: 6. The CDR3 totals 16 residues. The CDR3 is CASSQGAQGANYGYTF. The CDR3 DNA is TGTGCCAGCAGCCAAGGTGCTCAGGGGGCCAACTATGGCTACACCTTC.

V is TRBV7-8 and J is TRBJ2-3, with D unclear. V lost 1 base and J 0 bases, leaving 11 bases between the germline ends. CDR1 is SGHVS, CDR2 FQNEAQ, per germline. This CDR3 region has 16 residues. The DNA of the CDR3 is TGTGCCAGCAGCTTAGTCGTTACTCAAAGCACAGATACGCAGTATTTT. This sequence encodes CASSLVVTQSTDTQYF.

The CDR3 DNA is TGTGCCATCAGTGAGTTGGTAACGGGGGGGCTGACAGATACGCAGTATTTT. Translating gives CAISELVTGGLTDTQYF. The chain joins TRBV10-3 to TRBJ2-3; 8 bases match TRBD2. Trimming removed 1 base from V and 3 bases from J; junction bases left unmatched: 9. CDR1 is ENHRY and CDR2 is SYGVKD in the germline V gene. The CDR3 covers 17 residues.

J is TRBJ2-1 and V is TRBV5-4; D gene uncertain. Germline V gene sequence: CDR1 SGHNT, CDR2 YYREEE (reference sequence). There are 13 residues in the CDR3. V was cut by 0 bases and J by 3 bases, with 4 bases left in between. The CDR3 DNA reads TGTGCCAGCAGCTTGGCTCTCTACAATGAGCAGTTCTTC. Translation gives CASSLALYNEQFF.

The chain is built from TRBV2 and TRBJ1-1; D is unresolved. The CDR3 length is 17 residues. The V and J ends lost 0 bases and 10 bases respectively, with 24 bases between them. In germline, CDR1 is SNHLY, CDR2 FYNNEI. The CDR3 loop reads CASSEALLSGETPRAFF. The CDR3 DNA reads TGTGCCAGCAGTGAAGCCTTGTTAAGCGGGGAGACCCCGCGAGCTTTCTTT.

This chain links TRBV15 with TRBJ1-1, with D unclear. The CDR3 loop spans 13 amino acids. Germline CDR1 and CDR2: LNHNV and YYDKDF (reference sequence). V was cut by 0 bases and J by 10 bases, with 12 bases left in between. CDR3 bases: TGTGCCACCAGCAGAGATAAGCAGGCCGTAGCTTTCTTT. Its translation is CATSRDKQAVAFF.

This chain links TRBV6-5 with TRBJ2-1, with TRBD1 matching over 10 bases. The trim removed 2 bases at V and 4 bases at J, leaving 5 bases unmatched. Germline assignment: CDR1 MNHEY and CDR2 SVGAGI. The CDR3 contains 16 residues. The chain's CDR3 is CASSYGAGQGYNEQFF. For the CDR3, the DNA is TGTGCCAGCAGTTACGGAGCGGGACAGGGGTACAATGAGCAGTTCTTC.

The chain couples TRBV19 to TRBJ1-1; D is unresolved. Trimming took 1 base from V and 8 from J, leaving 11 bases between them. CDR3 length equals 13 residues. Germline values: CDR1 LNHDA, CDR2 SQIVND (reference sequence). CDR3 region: CASSIGRQVEAFF. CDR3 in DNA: TGTGCCAGTAGTATAGGCCGGCAGGTGGAAGCTTTCTTT.

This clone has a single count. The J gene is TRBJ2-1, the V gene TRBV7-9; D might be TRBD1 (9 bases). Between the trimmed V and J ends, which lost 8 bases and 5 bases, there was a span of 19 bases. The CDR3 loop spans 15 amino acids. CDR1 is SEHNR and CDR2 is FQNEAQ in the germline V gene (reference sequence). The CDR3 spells CASYVSGTGNNEQFF. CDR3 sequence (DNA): TGTGCCAGCTACGTTAGCGGGACAGGGAACAATGAGCAGTTCTTC.